These 29 T cell receptor beta chains came from one sample sequenced in a study of T cell responses to AZD1222 COVID-19 vaccine. Method: immunoSEQ multiplex PCR; TCRdb's copy keeps in-frame clones and lacks some. The sample lists 90,000 to 120,000 clones; about 93% were seen once. The sequencing used peripheral blood, collected 28 days after the second AZD1222 dose. The receptors originated from an adult who received the AZD1222 COVID-19 vaccine.

The chain has TRBV14 and TRBJ1-1, with D perhaps matching TRBD1 (5 bases). Germline V gene lookup returns CDR1 SGHDN and CDR2 FVKESK. Trimming took 0 bases from V and 11 from J, leaving 10 bases between them. The CDR3 has 12 residues. The CDR3 protein is CASSQDLGRAFF. CDR3 coding DNA: TGTGCCAGCAGCCAAGATTTGGGGCGGGCTTTCTTT.

The chain uses TRBV23-1 and TRBJ2-3; TRBD1 agrees at 10 bases. TRBV23-1 is an ORF; its function is uncertain. V lost 2 bases and J lost 6; bases outside the gene matches: 11. This CDR3 contains 17 residues. The CDR3 loop is CASSQRDRGRREDTQYF. The CDR3 DNA reads TGCGCCAGCAGTCAAAGGGACAGGGGCCGTCGAGAGGATACGCAGTATTTT.

This clone was counted once. The rearrangement links TRBV28 to TRBJ2-1, with 13 nucleotides matching TRBD2. The CDR3 is 15 residues long. V lost 5 bases and J lost 4; bases outside the gene matches: 2. CDR1 MDHEN and CDR2 SYDVKM come from the germline V gene. This chain's CDR3 is CASSTSGGAYNEQFF. The CDR3 nucleotides read TGTGCCAGCAGTACTAGCGGGGGGGCTTACAATGAGCAGTTCTTC.

This chain connects TRBV11-2 to TRBJ2-5; 10 bases agree with TRBD1. In germline, CDR1 is SGHAT, CDR2 FQNNGV. The length of the CDR3 is 15 residues. The J segment lost 4 bases and the V segment lost 5 bases, leaving 7 bases of the junction unmatched. The DNA for the CDR3 is TGTGCCAGCAGCCGACAGGGGGCGAGGGGAGAGACCCAGTACTTC. Translated, it gives CASSRQGARGETQYF.

Note on this clone: Other DNA sequences within the sample encode an identical CDR3. This rearrangement joins TRBV5-1 to TRBJ1-1, with D hard to call. This CDR3 region has 13 residues. Germline V lookup: CDR1 SGHRS, CDR2 YFSETQ. Trimming stripped 2 bases from V and 1 base from J, with 6 bases between. The CDR3 nucleotides read TGCGCCAGCAGCTTAGGATCGAACACTGAAGCTTTCTTT. Translation: CASSLGSNTEAFF.

The CDR3 region has the DNA TGCGCCAGCAGCCAAGAGGGGCCAGGGAGGGGCGAAAAACTGTTTTTT. Translation gives CASSQEGPGRGEKLFF. V usage is TRBV4-1 and J usage is TRBJ1-4, with a possible D match to TRBD1 (5 bases). The CDR3 covers 16 residues. V lost 0 bases to trimming and J lost 8 bases, with 16 bases between them. Germline CDR1 reads MGHRA; CDR2 reads YSYEKL.

V is TRBV20-1 and J is TRBJ2-3; TRBD2 aligns across 9 bases. CDR1 and CDR2 (germline): DFQATT, SNEGSKA (reference sequence). J gave up 1 base and V 3 bases, and 8 bases lay outside the gene matches. CDR3 length: 16 residues. In nucleotides, the CDR3 is TGCAGTGCTAGTGGGCGGGGGGGCCTGGGCACAGATACGCAGTATTTT. Its protein is CSASGRGGLGTDTQYF.

The chain employs TRBV24-1 and TRBJ2-2; 9 bases are a match to TRBD2. The V gene end was trimmed by 5 bases and the J gene end by 7 bases; junction bases not matched to a gene: 7. Per the germline V gene, CDR1 is KGHDR and CDR2 is SFDVKD. The CDR3 spans 15 residues. CDR3 protein: CATSAAGGRNGELFF. DNA for the CDR3: TGTGCCACCAGTGCAGCGGGGGGACGTAACGGGGAGCTGTTTTTT.

The genes are TRBV7-2 and TRBJ1-5, with 9 positions matching TRBD1. With 0 bases clipped from V and 4 bases from J, the junction kept 1 base outside the gene matches. Per germline, CDR1 SGHTA and CDR2 FQGNSA. This CDR3 spans 15 amino acids. CDR3 residues: CASSLAGQGNQPQHF. The CDR3 DNA sequence: TGTGCCAGCAGCTTAGCGGGACAGGGTAATCAGCCCCAGCATTTT.

This chain uses TRBV19 with TRBJ2-1; no reliable D call. The germline gives CDR1 LNHDA, CDR2 SQIVND (reference sequence). Trimming shortened V by 2 bases and J by 0 bases, and 8 bases separated the two germline ends. The CDR3 length is 15 residues. The CDR3 region is CASSINFLSYNEQFF. The CDR3 DNA is TGTGCCAGTAGTATAAACTTTCTCTCCTACAATGAGCAGTTCTTC.

This clone showed up just once. The V gene is TRBV5-1, the J gene TRBJ1-1, with TRBD1 matching 7 bases. V dropped 4 bases and J dropped 5; count of bases not matched to a gene: 11. In germline, CDR1 is SGHRS, CDR2 YFSETQ. CDR3 size: 15 residues. The CDR3 protein is CASSLTGSGGTEAFF. The CDR3 DNA is TGCGCCAGCAGCCTGACTGGGTCAGGGGGAACTGAAGCTTTCTTT.

The genes are TRBV27 and TRBJ2-6; D not certain. V shed 8 bases and J shed 0 bases, with 8 bases lying between them. The germline V gene has CDR1 MNHEY and CDR2 SMNVEV (reference sequence). The CDR3 is 14 residues long. CDR3 amino acids: CASSWGSGANVLTF. The CDR3 DNA reads TGTGCCAGCTCCTGGGGCTCTGGGGCCAACGTCCTGACTTTC.

This chain uses TRBV30 with TRBJ2-7; 8 positions match TRBD2. V lost 3 bases and J lost 6; bases outside the gene matches: 4. CDR3 length: 12 residues. Germline V gives CDR1 GTSNPN, CDR2 SVGIG (reference sequence). The CDR3 nucleotides read TGTGCCTGGAGCCCGGGAGGGATCGAGCAGTACTTC. Amino acids: CAWSPGGIEQYF.

The J gene is TRBJ1-1, the V gene TRBV20-1; D is perhaps TRBD1 (6 bases). Germline V gene lookup returns CDR1 DFQATT and CDR2 SNEGSKA (reference sequence). V lost 3 bases and J 3 bases, leaving 11 bases between the germline ends. This CDR3 spans 13 amino acids. The DNA for the CDR3 is TGCAGTGCTAGTGAACAGGGCTACACTGAAGCTTTCTTT. Protein sequence: CSASEQGYTEAFF.

The genes are TRBV7-9 and TRBJ2-7; no reliable D call. Germline V CDR1 and CDR2: SEHNR, FQNEAQ (reference sequence). Trimming cost V 1 base and J 6 bases, with 10 bases left between them. The CDR3 is 13 amino acids. CDR3 nucleotide sequence: TGTGCCAGCAGCTTAGGAGAGTCCGCCGAGCAGTACTTC. Translated, it gives CASSLGESAEQYF.

The chain is built from TRBV5-1 and TRBJ1-1; no firm D call. Trimming took 4 bases from V and 1 from J, leaving 14 bases between them. The length of the CDR3 is 15 residues. Germline lookup yields CDR1 SGHRS and CDR2 YFSETQ. The CDR3 DNA follows: TGCGCCAGCAGCCCCGAAACCTTGGGGAACACTGAAGCTTTCTTT. This gives the protein CASSPETLGNTEAFF.

The rearrangement uses TRBV7-2 and TRBJ2-7; 12 bases match TRBD2. This CDR3 spans 15 amino acids. Trimming took 5 bases from V and 3 from J; bases not matched to a gene: 5. Germline-derived CDR1 and CDR2 are SGHTA and FQGNSA. DNA for the CDR3: TGTGCCAGCAGCCCGACTAGCGGGAGTGACTACGAGCAGTACTTC. Encoded protein: CASSPTSGSDYEQYF.

This chain joins TRBV4-1 and TRBJ2-7; D is undetermined. Between the trimmed V and J ends, which lost 2 bases and 1 base, there was a span of 9 bases. CDR3 size: 14 residues. Germline lookup yields CDR1 MGHRA and CDR2 YSYEKL. CDR3 in DNA: TGCGCCAGCAGCCAAACTCCGAAATCCTACGAGCAGTACTTC. Its translation is CASSQTPKSYEQYF.

This chain joins TRBV13 and TRBJ2-3, with D possibly being TRBD2 (6 bases). V was pared by 5 bases and J by 0 bases, with 15 bases between. Germline CDR1 and CDR2: PRHDT and FYEKMQ (reference sequence). The CDR3 length is 16 residues. CDR3 coding DNA: TGTGCCAGCAGCCTGAGCGGGCGTACTAGCACAGATACGCAGTATTTT. Protein sequence: CASSLSGRTSTDTQYF.

J is TRBJ2-7 and V is TRBV6-5; D tentatively fits TRBD1 or TRBD2 (5 bases each). CDR3 size: 14 residues. With 4 bases removed from V and 4 bases from J, the gap between germline ends came to 14 bases. The germline V gene encodes CDR1 MNHEY and CDR2 SVGAGI. The CDR3 nucleotides read TGTGCCAGCAGTTCCGGGACCTCGGGTTACGAGCAGTACTTC. Translated, it gives CASSSGTSGYEQYF.

The chain couples TRBV5-1 to TRBJ2-1; 11 nucleotides line up with TRBD2. Germline assignment: CDR1 SGHRS and CDR2 YFSETQ. The V segment lost 5 bases and the J segment 0 bases; nucleotides outside the gene matches: 4. The length of the CDR3 is 16 residues. The CDR3: CASRPTSGASYNEQFF. CDR3 bases: TGCGCCAGCAGGCCGACTAGCGGGGCCTCCTACAATGAGCAGTTCTTC.

The chain couples TRBV7-7 to TRBJ2-1; D tentatively fits TRBD1 or TRBD2 (7 bases each). The CDR3 sequence is 15 residues long. Deletions cut 6 bases from V and 8 bases from J, with 20 bases between. CDR1 and CDR2 from the germline V gene are SSHAT and FNYEAQ (reference sequence). The CDR3 protein is CASSRQGGNMDEQFF. CDR3 DNA sequence: TGTGCCAGCAGTCGACAGGGAGGGAATATGGATGAGCAGTTCTTC.

This clone was picked up one time. J is TRBJ2-1 and V is TRBV7-9; TRBD2 matches at 7 bases. V was clipped by 5 bases and J by 3 bases; unmatched bases: 7. Germline V gives CDR1 SEHNR, CDR2 FQNEAQ (reference sequence). The CDR3 is made up of 15 amino acids. CDR3 loop: CASSPKLALYNEQFF. The CDR3 DNA reads as TGTGCCAGCAGCCCCAAACTAGCGCTCTACAATGAGCAGTTCTTC.

The chain uses TRBV5-4 and TRBJ2-3, with 9 bases lining up with TRBD2. Germline V gene sequence: CDR1 SGHNT, CDR2 YYREEE (reference sequence). V lost 1 base and J lost 0; bases outside the gene matches: 9. The CDR3 has 18 residues. In DNA form, the CDR3 reads TGTGCCAGCAGCTTGAAAGCGGGAGGTGGGGGTAGCACAGATACGCAGTATTTT. Translating gives CASSLKAGGGGSTDTQYF.

The rearrangement uses TRBV7-2 and TRBJ1-2; 9 bases are a match to TRBD1. The CDR3 is 19 amino acids. Germline loops: CDR1 SGHTA, CDR2 FQGNSA. V gave up 5 bases and J gave up 4 bases; unmatched junction bases: 20. DNA for the CDR3: TGTGCCAGCAGCAACCTATTGCGTTCGGGACAGGGAGTCGGCTATGGCTACACCTTC. Translating gives CASSNLLRSGQGVGYGYTF.

This clone is a singleton in its sample. This sequence joins TRBV2 and TRBJ2-7, with a weak D call TRBD2 (7 bases). The CDR3 has 15 residues. Germline V CDR1 and CDR2: SNHLY, FYNNEI. Between the trimmed V and J ends, which lost 5 bases and 2 bases, there was a span of 16 bases. CDR3 DNA sequence: TGTGCCAGCAGTAGCGGGACAACCAAAACCTACGAGCAGTACTTC. It is translated as CASSSGTTKTYEQYF.

The genes are TRBV7-9 and TRBJ1-2; D is perhaps TRBD1 (5 bases). This CDR3 is 14 amino acids long. Germline CDR1 is SEHNR and CDR2 is FQNEAQ (reference sequence). Trimming took 5 bases from V and 4 from J, leaving 14 bases between them. CDR3 sequence: CASSLAVGGYGYTF. CDR3 DNA: TGTGCCAGCAGCCTGGCCGTGGGGGGCTATGGCTACACCTTC.

The chain has TRBV5-1 and TRBJ1-3; D gene unclear. The CDR3 is 17 residues long. Looked up from germline, CDR1 is SGHRS and CDR2 is YFSETQ. V was cut by 0 bases and J by 0 bases, with 13 bases left in between. The CDR3, as DNA: TGCGCCAGCAGCTTGGCTGAGACCGGCGGCTCTGGAAACACCATATATTTT. Translated: CASSLAETGGSGNTIYF.

J is TRBJ1-3 and V is TRBV9, with 7 bases identical to TRBD1. This CDR3 has 18 residues. The germline gives CDR1 SGDLS, CDR2 YYNGEE. Losses at the gene ends were 4 bases for V and 0 bases for J; bases not matched to a gene: 13. CDR3 sequence reads: CASSPSLGQRSSGNTIYF. The DNA of the CDR3 is TGTGCCAGCAGCCCTTCCCTGGGACAGCGATCCTCTGGAAACACCATATATTTT.